This T cell receptor beta chain is drawn from a study of radiotherapy plus CTLA-4 blockade in lung cancer. Sequencing was performed with immunoSEQ multiplex PCR; in TCRdb, only in-frame clones are kept and a portion is missing. The sample gives about 120,000 clones, about nine tenths of which show up once; under 8% is in the top ten. Germline V gene data show CDR1 as SQVTM and CDR2 as ANQGSEA. CDR3 length: 12 residues. The V and J ends lost 3 bases and 3 bases respectively, with 7 bases between them. This chain connects TRBV29-1 to TRBJ2-3; D unclear. The source was peripheral blood, collected from a patient treated with radiotherapy plus ipilimumab. The receptor was isolated from a human donor with non-small cell lung cancer that progressed on radiotherapy plus ipilimumab. The CDR3 DNA reads as TGCAGCGTTGAGCTGCAGACAGATACGCAGTATTTT. Translating gives CSVELQTDTQYF.